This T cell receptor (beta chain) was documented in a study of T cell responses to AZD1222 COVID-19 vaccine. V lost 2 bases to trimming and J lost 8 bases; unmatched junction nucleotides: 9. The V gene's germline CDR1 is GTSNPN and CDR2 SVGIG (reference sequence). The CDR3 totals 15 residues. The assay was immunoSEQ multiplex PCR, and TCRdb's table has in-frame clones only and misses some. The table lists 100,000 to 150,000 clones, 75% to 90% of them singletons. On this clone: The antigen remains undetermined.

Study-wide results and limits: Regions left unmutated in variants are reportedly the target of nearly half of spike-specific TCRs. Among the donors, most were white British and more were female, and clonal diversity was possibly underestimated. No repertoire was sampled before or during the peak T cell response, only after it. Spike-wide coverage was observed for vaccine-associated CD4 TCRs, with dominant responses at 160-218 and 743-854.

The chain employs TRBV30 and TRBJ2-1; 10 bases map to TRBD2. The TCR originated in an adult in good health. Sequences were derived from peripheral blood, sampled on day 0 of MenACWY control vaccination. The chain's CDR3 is CAWSKGSGRLHEQFF. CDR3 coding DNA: TGTGCCTGGAGTAAAGGTAGCGGGAGGCTCCATGAGCAGTTCTTC.